These T cell receptor beta chains were read from a single sample in a study of OX40 agonist ivuxolimab in advanced cancers. Libraries were prepared by immunoSEQ multiplex PCR; TCRdb keeps only in-frame clonotypes and omits some of them. The sample gives 65,000 to 80,000 clones, about nine tenths of which show up once; around 0.4% is in the top ten. The source material was CD4+ or CD8+ T cells sorted from blood, sampled in a trial of the OX40 agonist ivuxolimab. The origin of the receptors is an adult with an advanced solid tumor such as melanoma, head and neck, liver or kidney cancer. Both conserved end residues are part of each CDR3. The D gene is left open where the match is weak. Not every row has a clone size; where given, it reads once, few, many or a size class.

V gene	clone size	J gene	D gene	CDR3 DNA	CDR3 protein
TRBV5-1	-	TRBJ2-7	-	TGCGCCAGCAGCTTGGACGTGGGTTACGAGCAGTACTTC	CASSLDVGYEQYF
TRBV4-3	-	TRBJ1-4	TRBD1	TGCGCCAGCAGCCAAGGCGACAGGGTGCCTAATGAAAAACTGTTTTTT	CASSQGDRVPNEKLFF
TRBV19	-	TRBJ1-5	-	TGTGCCAGTAGTGGGGGGACCAATCAGCCCCAGCATTTT	CASSGGTNQPQHF
TRBV6-1	-	TRBJ2-1	TRBD2	TGTGCCAGCAGTGAAAACAGAGCGGGGAATGAGCAGTTCTTC	CASSENRAGNEQFF
TRBV7-9	-	TRBJ2-3	TRBD2	TGTGCCAGCAGCTTATTAGGCGGGAGGGCCGGTACGCAGTATTTT	CASSLLGGRAGTQYF
TRBV6-5	once	TRBJ2-7	TRBD2	TGTGCCAGCACCATCGGACTAGCGGGAGGCGAGCAGTACTTC	CASTIGLAGGEQYF
TRBV5-1	once	TRBJ2-1	-	TGCGCCAGCAGCTTGGTGGACGACTCGATTTCCTCCAATGAGCAGTTCTTC	CASSLVDDSISSNEQFF
TRBV7-7	-	TRBJ2-5	-	TGTGCCAGCAGCTTAGGGGGCGGGAATCAAGAGACCCAGTACTTC	CASSLGGGNQETQYF
TRBV18	-	TRBJ1-1	TRBD1	TGTGCCAGCTCACCGGGTGGGGACAGAAGGGGGTTGACTGAAGCTTTCTTT	CASSPGGDRRGLTEAFF
TRBV7-6	-	TRBJ2-5	TRBD2	TGTGCCAGCACCCCAGGCCTAGCGGGTTTTGGAGAGACCCAGTACTTC	CASTPGLAGFGETQYF
TRBV18	-	TRBJ1-3	-	TGTGCCAGCTCACCGAATTCCGCGGCGGGTGGAAACACCATATATTTT	CASSPNSAAGGNTIYF
TRBV19	-	TRBJ1-1	-	TGTGCCAGTAGCTCACAGGGGAACACTGAAGCTTTCTTT	CASSSQGNTEAFF
TRBV9	-	TRBJ2-5	TRBD2	TGTGCCAGCAGCGTATCTAGCGGGAGTTGGGAGACCCAGTACTTC	CASSVSSGSWETQYF
TRBV6-5	-	TRBJ1-4	-	TGTGCCAGCAGTTACTCGTTCGAGAATACTAATGAAAAACTGTTTTTT	CASSYSFENTNEKLFF
TRBV11-2	-	TRBJ2-1	TRBD2	TGTGCCAGCAGCCCTAGAGGGGCGGGAGGGCCGTTTTTCAATGAGCAGTTCTTC	CASSPRGAGGPFFNEQFF
TRBV9	-	TRBJ1-2	-	TGTGCCAGCAGCCCAAGACTGAATGTTAACTATGGCTACACCTTC	CASSPRLNVNYGYTF
TRBV7-2	-	TRBJ1-6	-	TGTGCCAGCAGAACCGGGGAGCCTCCCTCGTCCCTCCACTTT	CASRTGEPPSSLHF
TRBV18	once	TRBJ2-2	TRBD1	TGTGCCAGCTCACCACTTGACAGGGGCGGAGGGGAGCTGTTTTTT	CASSPLDRGGGELFF
TRBV6-6	-	TRBJ1-1	-	TGTGCCAGCAGTTACGGGCAGGGCACTCGACCTGAAGCTTTCTTT	CASSYGQGTRPEAFF
TRBV11-2	-	TRBJ1-2	-	TGTGCCAGCAGCTTGGGGTTACAGGGATTTAACTATGGCTACACCTTC	CASSLGLQGFNYGYTF
TRBV6-5	-	TRBJ2-7	TRBD1	TGTGCCAGCAGTCCAACACAGGGGGCAATACGGGAGCAGTACTTC	CASSPTQGAIREQYF
TRBV6-1	-	TRBJ1-6	-	TGTGCCAGCAGTGCGGGCCCCTATAATTCACCCCTCCACTTT	CASSAGPYNSPLHF
TRBV18	once	TRBJ2-3	TRBD2	TGTGCCAGCTCGCCACCGGGGGGGTCAGATACGCAGTATTTT	CASSPPGGSDTQYF
TRBV29-1	-	TRBJ2-7	TRBD1	TGCAGCGTTGAGCTGGACAGGGGCTACGAGCAGTACTTC	CSVELDRGYEQYF